The 4 T cell receptor beta chains presented below share a single source sample, sequenced in a study of T cell repertoires in cytomegalovirus infection. MiXCR was run by TCRdb on the reads, yielding one entry per CDR3 protein. The table includes around 900,000 distinct CDR3 sequences, under 40% detected once. Their specific antigens are unknown. The source was cultured CD8+ T cells from PBMCs, collected from culture after CMV antigen stimulation. All receptors derive from a human donor in good health (CMV status not recorded). Some clones in this sample may be carry-over from other donors' samples.

This clonotype was recorded a few times. The J gene is TRBJ2-5, the V gene TRBV6-2 or TRBV6-3; 10 nucleotides align to TRBD2. CDR1 is MNHEY, CDR2 SVGEGT, per germline. Trimming took 4 bases from V and 2 from J; bases not matched to a gene: 7. The CDR3 loop spans 16 amino acids. CDR3 sequence (DNA): TGTGCCAGCAGTTCGATCCAGCGGGGGGGTCAAGAGACCCAGTACTTC. Translating it yields CASSSIQRGGQETQYF.

In this sample, this clonotype turned up a few times. V is TRBV4-1 and J is TRBJ1-1, with D maybe TRBD1 (6 bases). The germline V and J ends were trimmed by 4 bases and 6 bases, with 12 bases remaining between them. The CDR3 sequence is 13 residues long. In germline, CDR1 is MGHRA, CDR2 YSYEKL. Here the CDR3 DNA reads TGCGCCAGCAGCCCTGGGGGGACACCTGAAGCTTTCTTT. Translated: CASSPGGTPEAFF.

The chain recombines TRBV19 with TRBJ2-7; 9 nucleotides agree with TRBD1. Trimming cost V 4 bases and J 3 bases; bases outside gene matches: 4. CDR3 length: 14 amino acids. Germline CDR1 is LNHDA and CDR2 is SQIVND (reference sequence). The CDR3 sequence: CASSTDRGNYEQYF. The CDR3 DNA reads as TGTGCCAGTAGTACAGACAGGGGGAACTACGAGCAGTACTTC.

This clonotype occurred many times. The chain carries TRBV7-9 and TRBJ1-4; D call uncertain. Germline V gives CDR1 SEHNR, CDR2 FQNEAQ (reference sequence). CDR3 length: 12 amino acids. Trimming stripped 3 bases from V and 7 bases from J, with 6 bases between. CDR3 region: CASSLSGEKLFF. For the CDR3, the DNA is TGTGCCAGCAGCTTGAGTGGTGAAAAACTGTTTTTT.